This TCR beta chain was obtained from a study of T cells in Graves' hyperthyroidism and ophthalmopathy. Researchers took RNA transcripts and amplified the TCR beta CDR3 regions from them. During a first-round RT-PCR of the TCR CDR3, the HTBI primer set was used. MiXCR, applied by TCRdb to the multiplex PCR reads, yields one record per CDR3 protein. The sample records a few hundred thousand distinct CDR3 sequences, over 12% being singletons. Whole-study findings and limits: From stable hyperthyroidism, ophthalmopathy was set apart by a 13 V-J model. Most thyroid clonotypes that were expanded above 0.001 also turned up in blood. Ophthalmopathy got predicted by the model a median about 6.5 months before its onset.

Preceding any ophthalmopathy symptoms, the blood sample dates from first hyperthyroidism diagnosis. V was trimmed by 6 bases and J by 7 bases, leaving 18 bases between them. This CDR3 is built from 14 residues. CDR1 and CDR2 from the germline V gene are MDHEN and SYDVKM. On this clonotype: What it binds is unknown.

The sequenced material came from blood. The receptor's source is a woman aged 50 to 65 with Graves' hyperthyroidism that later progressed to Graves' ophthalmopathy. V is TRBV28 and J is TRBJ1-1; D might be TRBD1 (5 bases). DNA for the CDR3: TGTGCCAGCAGCCTCAGTAGGGGATGGGATGAAGCTTTCTTT. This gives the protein CASSLSRGWDEAFF.